The 6 T cell receptor beta chains reported below all come from one sample, sequenced in a study of T cell changes during pregnancy in multiple sclerosis (dated by TCRdb to about 2019). The library was built by means of the immunoSEQ multiplex PCR assay. TCRdb stores this immuneACCESS table with in-frame sequences only. Part of the clones is absent; in the studies checked, under half of the shortfall reflects unresolved V genes, and no reason is known for the rest. This sample holds about 67,000 clones; more than 85% were observed only once. The ten largest clones add up to 2.3% of the sample. The sequences come from peripheral blood, collected in the first trimester of pregnancy. These receptors all come from a female donor with multiple sclerosis, enrolled in a pregnancy study.

Regarding this clone: A read error may produce the germline difference seen at one junction end. In nucleotides, the CDR3 is TGTGCCAGCAGTGCGCTACAGGGAACTAACGAAAAACTGTTTTTT. It encodes CASSALQGTNEKLFF. V is TRBV6-1 and J is TRBJ1-4; a weak D match, TRBD1 (6 bases). This CDR3 region has 15 residues. Germline CDR1 and CDR2: MNHNS and SASEGT.

V gene TRBV6-6 combines with J gene TRBJ1-1; D unclear. The CDR3 sequence is 12 residues long. V lost 6 bases and J 2 bases, leaving 7 bases between the germline ends. CDR1 is MNHNY and CDR2 is SVGAGI in the germline V gene (reference sequence). DNA of the CDR3: TGTGCCAGCAGAGGAGGCAACACTGAAGCTTTCTTT. It is translated as CASRGGNTEAFF.

The chain combines TRBV19 with TRBJ1-4; 9 bases align to TRBD1. CDR1 and CDR2 (germline): LNHDA, SQIVND (reference sequence). The CDR3 spans 14 residues. V gave up 4 bases and J gave up 8 bases; unmatched junction bases: 5. CDR3 DNA: TGTGCCAGTAGTACAAGGACAGGGGAGGAAAAACTGTTTTTT. Protein: CASSTRTGEEKLFF.

The chain links TRBV5-1 to TRBJ2-7, with D maybe TRBD1 (6 bases). Trimming pared 1 base from V and 4 bases from J, leaving 15 bases between. Germline V gene lookup returns CDR1 SGHRS and CDR2 YFSETQ. This CDR3 region has 15 residues. CDR3 in amino acids: CASSLYWGLGYEQYF. The DNA for the CDR3 is TGCGCCAGCAGCTTGTATTGGGGGCTGGGGTACGAGCAGTACTTC.

This clone occurred a few times. The chain uses TRBV5-1 and TRBJ2-4; possibly TRBD1 for D (5 bases). Germline V gives CDR1 SGHRS, CDR2 YFSETQ. This CDR3 comprises 17 residues. V gave up 0 bases and J gave up 0 bases, with 13 bases separating them. This CDR3 is CASSLGDSTLAKNIQYF. The CDR3 DNA reads as TGCGCCAGCAGCTTGGGAGACAGCACCCTAGCCAAAAACATTCAGTACTTC.

The chain links TRBV4-2 to TRBJ2-1; tentatively, D is TRBD1 (6 bases). Germline lookup yields CDR1 LGHNA and CDR2 YNFKEQ. With 0 bases removed from V and 3 bases from J, the gap between germline ends came to 12 bases. This CDR3 is built from 16 residues. CDR3: CASSQEPGQFYNEQFF. The CDR3 coding sequence is TGTGCCAGCAGCCAAGAGCCGGGACAATTCTACAATGAGCAGTTCTTC.